Listed below are T cell receptor beta chains from one sample, sequenced in a study of T cell repertoires in cytomegalovirus infection. TCRdb reprocessed the reads via MiXCR and lists one record per CDR3 protein. This table has roughly 990,000 distinct CDR3 sequences, 31% appearing once. Antigens of these TCRs are unknown. The material was cultured CD8+ T cells from PBMCs, obtained from culture after CMV antigen stimulation. The receptors were sampled from a human donor in good health (CMV status not recorded). Some clones in this sample may be carry-over from other donors' samples. CDR3s include the opening cysteine and the closing phenylalanine or tryptophan.

v_gene | CDR3aa
TRBV4-1 | CASSQGTGAGVTGELFF
TRBV12-3/TRBV12-4 | CASRTLGDTQYF
TRBV5-8 | CASSYRDRGNNEQFF
TRBV7-9 | CASSSIGLDYYEQYF
TRBV7-2 | CASSLASGVSEQFF
TRBV19 | CASSHRLAGTTDTQYF
TRBV28 | CASSPGRDTQYF
TRBV7-9 | CASRLTGEAFF
TRBV6-6 | CASSYSMLLGAGNSPLHF
TRBV7-9 | CASSYTDNYGYTF
TRBV27 | CASSPGTGDTEAFF
TRBV7-6 | CASSLYSLGTNEKLFF
TRBV19 | CASSALAVGTYEQYF
TRBV10-3 | CAISEFRGGEQETQYF
TRBV19 | CASSMDLRETQYF
TRBV10-3 | CAISAGRSSSTDTQYF
TRBV7-2 | CASRYSGGADEQYF
TRBV7-8 | CASSSGPPRGEQFF
TRBV27 | CASTPGTSGPTDTQYF
TRBV7-6 | CATDPGDRREAFF
TRBV29-1 | CSVPNGGPTDTQYF
TRBV27 | CASSLQGTGTEAFF
TRBV27 | CVSSLRGGAYNSPLHF
TRBV28 | CASSFFPPRTGTERYTQYF
TRBV6-1 | CASSRALTNQPQHF
TRBV15 | CATSAAGTENTEAFF
TRBV6-1 | CASSDRREMSTEAFF
TRBV15 | CATSGDPGAKNIQYF
TRBV7-6 | CASEGQDYGYTF
TRBV6-1 | CASSERAQAIPSPLHF
TRBV12-3/TRBV12-4 | CASSTRDRGGVEQFF
TRBV7-2 | CASSPSSLAKNIQYF
TRBV7-2 | CASSQGAGANVLTF
TRBV7-9 | CASSTVGIDEQFF
TRBV7-6 | CASSSTGSLEKLFF
TRBV7-6 | CTSSPRTGYEQYF
TRBV19 | CASSIGPTEYGYTF
TRBV7-9 | CASSPLGTADTEAFF
TRBV5-5 | CASSSPDRVSDEKLFF
TRBV27 | CASRHGSPGPRPGDEQFF
TRBV9 | CASSGAEGDRGKKLFF
TRBV27 | CASSPPVGASTDTQYF
TRBV20-1 | CSARDLGQMNTEAFF
TRBV7-8 | CASSVVYNQPQHF